These T cell receptor beta chains were read from a single sample in a study of T cell responses to AZD1222 COVID-19 vaccine. Sequencing was performed with immunoSEQ multiplex PCR; in TCRdb, only in-frame clones are kept and a portion is missing. This repertoire shows about 93,000 clones, over 75% found once; its top ten account for 2.5%. The material was peripheral blood, obtained 28 days after the second AZD1222 dose. The origin of the receptors is an adult who received the AZD1222 COVID-19 vaccine. Both conserved end residues are trimmed from each CDR3.

V gene | CDR3 protein
TRBV6-5 | ASTRGGTEAF
TRBV27 | ARRGRRAGYT
TRBV6-5 | ASGGQEGAGELF
TRBV4-1 | ASSQGDSLNQPQH
TRBV6-4 | ASSDSAGGNQPQH
TRBV7-9 | ASSTLVGRGFYEQY
TRBV6-6 | ASSTSGPNYGYT
TRBV24-1 | ATSDGIRNTGELF
TRBV5-4 | ASSIVGLGGSSYEQY
TRBV7-9 | ASSPPGRRGDTQY
TRBV6-5 | ASIVPYDSGNTIY
TRBV7-9 | ASSSTGGSGGYT
TRBV4-2 | ASSQGIAGGTGELF
TRBV5-6 | ASSVDKYEQY
TRBV7-9 | ASSSRTTKVTPYEQY
TRBV30 | AWAGGHEQF
TRBV29-1 | SVELGSRESQY
TRBV28 | ASRGTGTTNSPLH
TRBV4-2 | ASSQGVPGDSYEQY
TRBV12-3/TRBV12-4 | ASRKTGRNTIY
TRBV6-1 | ASSEPGRAASYEQY
TRBV27 | ASSSQGSGYT
TRBV2 | ASSGWSGGDNEQF
TRBV7-9 | ASSPGFGGIAGELF
TRBV18 | ASSLTLDRLNTEAF
TRBV3-1/TRBV3-2 | ASSQGGRDGYT
TRBV27 | ASSSTGNTEAF
TRBV2 | ASSVDRVNPYEQY
TRBV5-1 | ASSWGIGALGTDTQY
TRBV6-5 | ASSYSQGSAGTEAF
TRBV19 | ASSSTGTFYQPQH
TRBV7-9 | ASSWDRGRENEQF
TRBV7-6 | ASSLGQGVFGETQY
TRBV12-3/TRBV12-4 | ASRVSRAEAF
TRBV11-2 | ASSLVMGRGTGELF
TRBV19 | ASSIDLGTGNNSPLH
TRBV5-6 | ASSVEPGTASYGYT
TRBV21-1 | ASSPWTSGSTDTQY
TRBV5-4 | ASSSDLNTEAF
TRBV30 | AWRGQGAEAF